The sequence of this T cell receptor beta chain was determined in a study of cytomegalovirus exposure and HLA in healthy donors. Findings and caveats of the study: The study designated roughly 160 TCR beta chains cytomegalovirus-associated. In the roughly 120 validation repertoires, a later analysis found that first-cohort TCR clusters tended to co-occur.

About this clone itself: Its antigen remains unknown.

The data were produced by immunoSEQ multiplex PCR, yet TCRdb's version contains in-frame clones alone and is incomplete. The table lists fewer than 85,000 clones, roughly 94% of them singletons. V was clipped by 2 bases and J by 2 bases; unmatched bases: 3. The germline CDR1 and CDR2 sequences are MGHDK and SYGVNS. The CDR3 contains 15 residues. Sequenced material: PBMCs. The V gene is TRBV25-1, the J gene TRBJ1-3, with TRBD1 matching 7 bases. The sequence came from a woman between 18 and 29 years old in good health and CMV-seronegative. CDR3 loop: CASSEPGTAGNTIYF. In DNA form, the CDR3 reads TGTGCCAGCAGTGAACCCGGGACAGCTGGAAACACCATATATTTT.